This T cell receptor (beta chain) was observed in a study of identical twins. The CDR3 spans 15 residues. The trim removed 6 bases at V and 11 bases at J, leaving 15 bases unmatched. Germline V gene data show CDR1 as MNHEY and CDR2 as SVGAGI. Each CDR3 protein gets one entry after TCRdb re-called the 5' RACE reads with MiXCR. The sample shows around 1.7 million distinct CDR3 sequences, 25% to 35% of them seen only once. V and J are TRBV6-5 and TRBJ2-5, with 10 bases that match TRBD1. The receptor's source is a newborn girl in good health. The sequencing sample was made of cord blood. DNA of the CDR3: TGTGCCAGCAGCCAAGACAGGGGGCTTGGCAATGAGCAGTACTTC. Translating it yields CASSQDRGLGNEQYF.